The clone carrying this T cell receptor (beta chain) was observed many times. Its antigen is unknown. Germline V gene lookup returns CDR1 MNHEY and CDR2 SMNVEV (reference sequence). Trimming cost V 6 bases and J 2 bases, with 14 bases left between them. The CDR3 runs to 14 residues. Sequencing used immunoSEQ multiplex PCR; TCRdb keeps in-frame clones, though not all of them. Of some 19,000 clones in the sample, 65% to 70% were seen once. The source of the sample is a study of OX40 agonist ivuxolimab in advanced cancers. About the study: The patients got ivuxolimab, which is an agonistic anti-OX40 (CD134) antibody. Study results and limitations: In the 0.1-3.0 mg/kg groups, partial responders showed among the lowest expansion. The authors did not determine the antigen specificity of the expanded peripheral T cells.

Excluded were patients having autoimmune disease history or systemic immunosuppression. This clonotype was obtained from an adult with an advanced solid tumor such as melanoma, head and neck, liver or kidney cancer. The sample here was CD4+ or CD8+ T cells sorted from blood, taken in a trial of the OX40 agonist ivuxolimab. The chain uses TRBV27 and TRBJ2-7; D not certain. CDR3 amino acids: CASRNTQEAYEQYF. As DNA, the CDR3 is TGTGCCAGCAGGAATACCCAGGAAGCCTACGAGCAGTACTTC.